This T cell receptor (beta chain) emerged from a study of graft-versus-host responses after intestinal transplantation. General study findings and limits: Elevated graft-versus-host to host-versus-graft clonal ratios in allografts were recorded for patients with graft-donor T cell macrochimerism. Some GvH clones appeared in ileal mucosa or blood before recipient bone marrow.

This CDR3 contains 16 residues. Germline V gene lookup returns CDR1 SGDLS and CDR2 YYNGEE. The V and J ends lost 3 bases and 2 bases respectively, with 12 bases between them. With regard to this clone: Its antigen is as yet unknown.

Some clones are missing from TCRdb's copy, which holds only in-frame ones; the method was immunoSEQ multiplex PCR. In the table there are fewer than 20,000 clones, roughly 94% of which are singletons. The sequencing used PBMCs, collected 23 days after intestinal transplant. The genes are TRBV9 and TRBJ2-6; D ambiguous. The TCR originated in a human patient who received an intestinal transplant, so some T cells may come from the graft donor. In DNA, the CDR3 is TGTGCCAGCAGCGGCATCCGGTACCCTGGGGCCAACGTCCTGACTTTC. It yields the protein CASSGIRYPGANVLTF.